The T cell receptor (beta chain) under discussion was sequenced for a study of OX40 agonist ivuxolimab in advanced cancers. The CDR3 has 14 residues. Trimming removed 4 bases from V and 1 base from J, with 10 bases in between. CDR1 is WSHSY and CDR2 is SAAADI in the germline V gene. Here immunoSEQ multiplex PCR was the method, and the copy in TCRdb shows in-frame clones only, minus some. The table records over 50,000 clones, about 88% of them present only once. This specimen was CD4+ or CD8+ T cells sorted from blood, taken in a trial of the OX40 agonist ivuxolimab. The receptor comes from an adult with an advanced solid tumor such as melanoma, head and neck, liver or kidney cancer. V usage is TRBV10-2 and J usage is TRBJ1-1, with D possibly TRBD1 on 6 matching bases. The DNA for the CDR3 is TGCGCCAGCAGTGTGGACAGTACGAACACTGAAGCTTTCTTT. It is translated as CASSVDSTNTEAFF.